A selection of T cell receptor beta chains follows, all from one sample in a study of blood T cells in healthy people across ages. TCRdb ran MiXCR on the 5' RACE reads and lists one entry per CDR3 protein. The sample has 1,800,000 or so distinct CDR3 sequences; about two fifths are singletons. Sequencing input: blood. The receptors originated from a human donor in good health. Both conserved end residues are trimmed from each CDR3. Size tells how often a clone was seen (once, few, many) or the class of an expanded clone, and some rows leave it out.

CDR3 protein: ASSPQGIGNQPQH
clone size: NA
V gene: TRBV7-2
J gene: TRBJ1-5

CDR3 protein: SAREAGRRDTQY
clone size: NA
V gene: TRBV20-1
J gene: TRBJ2-3

CDR3 protein: ASSLAGTGVENIQY
clone size: NA
V gene: TRBV5-1
J gene: TRBJ2-4

CDR3 protein: ASSISPIFGGGTHQETQY
clone size: NA
V gene: TRBV7-2
J gene: TRBJ2-5

CDR3 protein: ASSTNNEQY
clone size: NA
V gene: TRBV7-9
J gene: TRBJ2-7

CDR3 protein: ASSRQGTLAYEQY
clone size: NA
V gene: TRBV6-2/TRBV6-3
J gene: TRBJ2-7

CDR3 protein: ASSEPVHYGYT
clone size: once
V gene: TRBV25-1
J gene: TRBJ1-2

CDR3 protein: ASSFFEGGEAF
clone size: few
V gene: TRBV7-3
J gene: TRBJ1-1

CDR3 protein: ASRRVGINTGELF
clone size: NA
V gene: TRBV3-1
J gene: TRBJ2-2

CDR3 protein: ASAGQGYEQY
clone size: NA
V gene: TRBV7-9
J gene: TRBJ2-7

CDR3 protein: SASGQGRDYGYT
clone size: many
V gene: TRBV20-1
J gene: TRBJ1-2

CDR3 protein: ASSQERTEALYGYT
clone size: once
V gene: TRBV4-3
J gene: TRBJ1-2

CDR3 protein: ATSEWRQGLNEQF
clone size: NA
V gene: TRBV24-1
J gene: TRBJ2-1

CDR3 protein: SARVGGHQPQH
clone size: NA
V gene: TRBV20-1
J gene: TRBJ1-5

CDR3 protein: ASSLGTGGGHEQY
clone size: NA
V gene: TRBV13
J gene: TRBJ2-7

CDR3 protein: ASSLVGGLLGTEAF
clone size: NA
V gene: TRBV11-2
J gene: TRBJ1-1

CDR3 protein: ASSLEPFRNQETQY
clone size: NA
V gene: TRBV5-1
J gene: TRBJ2-5

CDR3 protein: AIRTTLEGSTDTQY
clone size: NA
V gene: TRBV10-3
J gene: TRBJ2-3

CDR3 protein: ARMDGDSCRGGPHSYEQY
clone size: few
V gene: TRBV7-3
J gene: TRBJ2-7

CDR3 protein: ASSFIAAGTLEAF
clone size: NA
V gene: TRBV12-3/TRBV12-4
J gene: TRBJ1-1

CDR3 protein: ASSLESEGLDEQY
clone size: few
V gene: TRBV13
J gene: TRBJ2-7

CDR3 protein: ASSSAGTLDTGELF
clone size: NA
V gene: TRBV5-1
J gene: TRBJ2-2

CDR3 protein: SARGSPYQETQY
clone size: few
V gene: TRBV20-1
J gene: TRBJ2-5

CDR3 protein: AWSLSRTVYGYT
clone size: NA
V gene: TRBV30
J gene: TRBJ1-2

CDR3 protein: ASSPRSFEAF
clone size: few
V gene: TRBV6-1
J gene: TRBJ1-1

CDR3 protein: ASGTGGLNEQY
clone size: NA
V gene: TRBV27
J gene: TRBJ2-7

CDR3 protein: ASSDWGRGSYEQY
clone size: NA
V gene: TRBV25-1
J gene: TRBJ2-7

CDR3 protein: ASSLLTGGGEKLF
clone size: NA
V gene: TRBV5-5
J gene: TRBJ1-4

CDR3 protein: ASSFSTGGALPAF
clone size: NA
V gene: TRBV7-2
J gene: TRBJ1-1

CDR3 protein: ASSQDNRRGGGYT
clone size: few
V gene: TRBV4-1
J gene: TRBJ1-2

CDR3 protein: ASSRGQGREEKLF
clone size: NA
V gene: TRBV11-2
J gene: TRBJ1-4

CDR3 protein: SVAESYSNQPQH
clone size: few
V gene: TRBV29-1
J gene: TRBJ1-5

CDR3 protein: SARDSRGQNNYEQY
clone size: few
V gene: TRBV20-1
J gene: TRBJ2-7

CDR3 protein: ASAGGVRHEQY
clone size: NA
V gene: TRBV6-5
J gene: TRBJ2-7

CDR3 protein: ASQPGQGNYEQY
clone size: NA
V gene: TRBV7-2
J gene: NA

CDR3 protein: ASSLFVEETRF
clone size: NA
V gene: TRBV5-1
J gene: TRBJ2-5

CDR3 protein: ASTDRDGYT
clone size: few
V gene: TRBV2
J gene: TRBJ1-2

CDR3 protein: ASSPRDGKEDEQF
clone size: many
V gene: TRBV7-9
J gene: TRBJ2-1

CDR3 protein: ASSYTDSNYNEQY
clone size: NA
V gene: TRBV5-1
J gene: NA

CDR3 protein: SASEGSMGYT
clone size: NA
V gene: TRBV20-1
J gene: TRBJ1-2

CDR3 protein: ASSLQQSTDTQY
clone size: few
V gene: TRBV7-2
J gene: TRBJ2-3

CDR3 protein: SVHRDLAYNEQF
clone size: NA
V gene: TRBV29-1
J gene: TRBJ2-1

CDR3 protein: VSRGPGQGAPNTEAF
clone size: NA
V gene: TRBV5-1
J gene: TRBJ1-1